This is a list of T cell receptor beta chains from one sample in a study of blood T cell repertoires in COVID-19. Produced via immunoSEQ multiplex PCR; TCRdb's table is partial and in-frame only. Among 210,000 or so clones listed, about 84% were seen once. Material: PBMCs or T cells enriched from blood (not recorded which). These receptor sequences come from a man younger than 45 with acute COVID-19. Both conserved end residues are part of each CDR3. The D gene is left open where the match is weak. Part of the rows lack a size; the others show once, few, many or a class for expanded clones.

j_gene	d_gene	abundance	v_gene	CDR3nt	CDR3aa
TRBJ2-5	.	few	TRBV12-5	TGTGCTAGTTCTAGACAGATCCAAGAGACCCAGTACTTC	CASSRQIQETQYF
TRBJ1-5	.	.	TRBV2	TGTGCCAGCAGTGAAGCGCTAGTTTGGGAGCAGCCCCAGCATTTT	CASSEALVWEQPQHF
TRBJ2-5	.	.	TRBV24-1	TGTGCCACCAGTATTAGCGGCCAAGAGACCCAGTACTTC	CATSISGQETQYF
TRBJ1-2	TRBD1	few	TRBV7-2	TGTGCCAGCAGCTTAGACAACAGGGGAAACTCTGGCTACACCTTC	CASSLDNRGNSGYTF
TRBJ2-3	.	.	TRBV4-1	TGCGCCAGCAGCCGCAGTCTTAGCACAGATACGCAGTATTTT	CASSRSLSTDTQYF
TRBJ2-1	.	.	TRBV7-3	TGTGCCAGCAGCCCCCATTCGGCCGGGAATGAGCAGTTCTTC	CASSPHSAGNEQFF
TRBJ2-7	TRBD1	.	TRBV9	TGTGCCAGCAGCATCCGGGACAGGGGCCACGAGCAGTACTTC	CASSIRDRGHEQYF
TRBJ1-1	.	few	TRBV18	TGTGCCAGCTCAAGGCACAGGGAGAAGGACACTGAAGCTTTCTTT	CASSRHREKDTEAFF
TRBJ1-1	TRBD1	few	TRBV28	TGTGCCAGCAGCTTAGACAGGGGTTTCGACACTGAAGCTTTCTTT	CASSLDRGFDTEAFF
TRBJ2-1	TRBD1	.	TRBV5-1	TGCGCCAGCAGCTTCGGACAGGCCCAGGAGCAGTTCTTC	CASSFGQAQEQFF
TRBJ2-1	.	.	TRBV3-1/TRBV3-2	TGTGCCAGCAGCCGCCCCACTTCGCATGAGCAGTTCTTC	CASSRPTSHEQFF
TRBJ2-7	TRBD2	.	TRBV27	TGTGCCAGCAGCTACGGGGGGGTATCCTACGAGCAGTACTTC	CASSYGGVSYEQYF
TRBJ2-7	TRBD1	.	TRBV5-1	TGCGCCAGCAGCTTGGGGGACAGGGGATCTTCTGACGAGCAGTACTTC	CASSLGDRGSSDEQYF